This record covers a single TCR beta chain. Assay used: immunoSEQ multiplex PCR; TCRdb lists only in-frame clones, some missing. The sample has a few hundred thousand clones; less than 95% are singletons. This sample is part of a study of blood T cell repertoires in COVID-19. Participant-reported clinical history was the basis for cohort assignment. Germline V gives CDR1 ENHRY, CDR2 SYGVKD. With 2 bases clipped from V and 0 bases from J, the junction kept 4 bases outside the gene matches. This CDR3 spans 16 amino acids. The rearrangement uses TRBV10-3 and TRBJ2-1, with TRBD1 identical over 7 bases. The specimen sequenced was PBMCs or T cells enriched from blood (not recorded which). The receptor comes from a man between 18 and 35 years old who had recovered from COVID-19. In DNA, the CDR3 is TGTGCCATCAGTGAGAAGGGGGCCAGCTCCTACAATGAGCAGTTCTTC. This gives the protein CAISEKGASSYNEQFF.